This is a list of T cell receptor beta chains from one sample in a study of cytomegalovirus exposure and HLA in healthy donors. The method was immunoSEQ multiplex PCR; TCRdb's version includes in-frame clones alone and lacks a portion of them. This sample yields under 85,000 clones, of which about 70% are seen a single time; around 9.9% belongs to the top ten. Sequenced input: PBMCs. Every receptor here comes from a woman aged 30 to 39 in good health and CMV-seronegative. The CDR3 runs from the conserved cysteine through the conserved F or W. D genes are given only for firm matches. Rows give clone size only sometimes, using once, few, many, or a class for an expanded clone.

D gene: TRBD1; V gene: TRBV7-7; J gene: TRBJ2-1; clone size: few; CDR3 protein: CASSLDGQGYNEQFF; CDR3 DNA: TGTGCCAGCAGCTTAGACGGACAGGGTTACAATGAGCAGTTCTTC
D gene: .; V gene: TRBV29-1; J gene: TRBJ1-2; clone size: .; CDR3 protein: CSVEERTAELYGYTF; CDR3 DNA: TGCAGCGTTGAAGAACGGACAGCCGAGCTATATGGCTACACCTTC
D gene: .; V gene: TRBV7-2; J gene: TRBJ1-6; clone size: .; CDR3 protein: CASSLPDWRSSPLHF; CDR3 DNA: TGTGCCAGCAGCCTCCCAGACTGGAGGAGTTCACCCCTCCACTTT
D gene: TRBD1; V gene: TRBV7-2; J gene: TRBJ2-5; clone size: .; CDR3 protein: CASSLDRGSRETQYF; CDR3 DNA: TGTGCCAGCAGCTTAGACAGGGGGAGTAGAGAGACCCAGTACTTC
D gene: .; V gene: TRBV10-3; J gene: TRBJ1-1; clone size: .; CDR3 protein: CAISERQENTEAFF; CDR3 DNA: TGTGCCATCAGTGAACGCCAGGAGAACACTGAAGCTTTCTTT
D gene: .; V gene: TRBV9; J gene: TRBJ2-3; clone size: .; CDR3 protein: CASSAAVTGADTQYF; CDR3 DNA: TGTGCCAGCAGCGCAGCGGTGACGGGCGCAGATACGCAGTATTTT
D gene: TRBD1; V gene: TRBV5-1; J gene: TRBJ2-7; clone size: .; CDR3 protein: CASSSQPGQGNEQYF; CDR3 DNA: TGCGCCAGCAGCTCGCAACCGGGACAGGGGAACGAGCAGTACTTC
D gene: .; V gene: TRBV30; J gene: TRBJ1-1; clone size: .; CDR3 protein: CAWSGWGSLTEAFF; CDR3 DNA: TGTGCCTGGAGTGGTTGGGGCTCTCTCACTGAAGCTTTCTTT
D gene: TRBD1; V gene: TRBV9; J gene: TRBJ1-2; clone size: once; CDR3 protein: CASSSDVGDRGNYGYTF; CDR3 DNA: TGTGCCAGCAGCTCTGACGTGGGGGACAGGGGGAACTATGGCTACACCTTC
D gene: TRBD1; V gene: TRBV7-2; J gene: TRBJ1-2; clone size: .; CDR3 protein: CASIRDSGGIGYTF; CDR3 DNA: TGTGCCAGCATCAGGGACAGCGGTGGTATCGGCTACACCTTC
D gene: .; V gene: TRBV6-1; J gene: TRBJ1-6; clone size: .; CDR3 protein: CASSDRLGGSF; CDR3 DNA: TGTGCCAGCAGTGATCGGTTAGGAGGCAGCTTT
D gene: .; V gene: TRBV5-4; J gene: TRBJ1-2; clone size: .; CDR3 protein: CASSTLGTEGWGYTF; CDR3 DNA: TGTGCCAGCAGCACCCTCGGGACGGAGGGGTGGGGCTACACCTTC
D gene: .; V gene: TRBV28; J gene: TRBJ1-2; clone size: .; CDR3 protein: CAGQSLTSDGYTF; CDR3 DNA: TGTGCCGGACAGTCACTCACGTCTGATGGCTACACCTTC
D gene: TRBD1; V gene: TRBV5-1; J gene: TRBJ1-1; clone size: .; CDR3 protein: CASSQTRGQNTEAFF; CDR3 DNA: TGCGCCAGCAGCCAAACCAGGGGGCAGAACACTGAAGCTTTCTTT
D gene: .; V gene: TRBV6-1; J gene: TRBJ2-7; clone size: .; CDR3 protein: CASSVAAGTYEQYF; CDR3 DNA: TGTGCCAGCAGTGTTGCAGCGGGTACCTACGAGCAGTACTTC
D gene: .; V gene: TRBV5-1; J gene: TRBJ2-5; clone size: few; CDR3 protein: CASSPTGNQETQYF; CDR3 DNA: TGCGCCAGCAGCCCGACAGGCAACCAAGAGACCCAGTACTTC
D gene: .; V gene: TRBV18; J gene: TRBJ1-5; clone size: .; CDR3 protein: CASSPPSEAGVQPQHF; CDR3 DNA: TGTGCCAGCTCACCACCGTCAGAAGCAGGTGTACAGCCCCAGCATTTT
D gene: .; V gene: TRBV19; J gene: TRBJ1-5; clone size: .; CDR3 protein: CASSSRKGGSQPQHF; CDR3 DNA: TGTGCCAGTAGCTCTCGGAAGGGGGGGTCTCAGCCCCAGCATTTT
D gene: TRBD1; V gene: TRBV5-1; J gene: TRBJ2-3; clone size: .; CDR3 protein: CASSYPGQPEQYF; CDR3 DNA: TGCGCCAGCAGCTACCCGGGACAGCCAGAGCAGTATTTT
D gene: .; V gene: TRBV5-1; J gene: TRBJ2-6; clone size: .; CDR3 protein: CASSLGGSGANVLTF; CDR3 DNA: TGCGCCAGCAGCCTCGGGGGCTCTGGGGCCAACGTCCTGACTTTC
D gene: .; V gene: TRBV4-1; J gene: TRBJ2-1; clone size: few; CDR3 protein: CASSHPGKYEQFF; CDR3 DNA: TGCGCCAGCAGCCATCCGGGGAAATATGAGCAGTTCTTC
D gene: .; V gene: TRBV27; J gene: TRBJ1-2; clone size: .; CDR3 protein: CASSSLQGSYGYTF; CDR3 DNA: TGTGCCAGCAGTTCATTACAGGGCAGCTATGGCTACACCTTC
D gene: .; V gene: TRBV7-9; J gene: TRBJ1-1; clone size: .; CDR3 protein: CASSDPWGLKDTEAFF; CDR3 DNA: TGTGCCAGCAGCGACCCGTGGGGGCTTAAGGACACTGAAGCTTTCTTT
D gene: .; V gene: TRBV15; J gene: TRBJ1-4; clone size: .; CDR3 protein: CATSKTVNEKLFF; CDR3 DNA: TGTGCCACCAGCAAGACAGTCAATGAAAAACTGTTTTTT
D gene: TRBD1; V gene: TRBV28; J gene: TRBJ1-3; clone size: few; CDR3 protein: CASTARDRVSNTIYF; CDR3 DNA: TGTGCCAGCACGGCCCGGGACAGGGTATCGAACACCATATATTTT
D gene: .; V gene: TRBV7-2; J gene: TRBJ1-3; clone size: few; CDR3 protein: CASSLAFESGNTIYF; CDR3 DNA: TGTGCCAGCAGCTTAGCTTTCGAAAGCGGAAACACCATATATTTT
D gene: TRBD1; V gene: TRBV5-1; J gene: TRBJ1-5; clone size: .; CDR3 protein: CASSERDPRGQPQHF; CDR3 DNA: TGCGCCAGCAGCGAAAGAGACCCCAGGGGGCAGCCCCAGCATTTT
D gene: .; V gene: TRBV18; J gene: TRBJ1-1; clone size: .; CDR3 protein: CASSPIIGLQLNTEAFF; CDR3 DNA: TGTGCCAGCTCACCAATTATAGGACTCCAACTGAACACTGAAGCTTTCTTT
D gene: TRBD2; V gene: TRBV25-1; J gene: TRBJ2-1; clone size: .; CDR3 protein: CASSESPGLAGVVEQFF; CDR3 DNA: TGTGCCAGCAGTGAATCTCCGGGACTAGCGGGGGTGGTTGAGCAGTTCTTC
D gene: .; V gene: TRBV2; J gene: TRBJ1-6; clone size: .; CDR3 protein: CASSDLGGSPLHF; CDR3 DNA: TGTGCCAGCAGTGATCTAGGGGGTTCACCCCTCCACTTT
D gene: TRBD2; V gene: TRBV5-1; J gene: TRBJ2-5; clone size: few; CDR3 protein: CASRGDSLQETQYF; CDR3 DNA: TGCGCCAGCCGGGGGGACTCGCTTCAAGAGACCCAGTACTTC
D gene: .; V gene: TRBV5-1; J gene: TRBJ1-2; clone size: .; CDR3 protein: CASRLQGTIPNYGYTF; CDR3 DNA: TGCGCCAGCAGGTTACAGGGTACTATTCCTAACTATGGCTACACCTTC
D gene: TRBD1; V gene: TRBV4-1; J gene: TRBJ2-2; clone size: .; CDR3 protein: CASSQGWYRQGARPGELFF; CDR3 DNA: TGCGCCAGCAGCCAAGGCTGGTATCGACAGGGGGCTCGTCCCGGGGAGCTGTTTTTT
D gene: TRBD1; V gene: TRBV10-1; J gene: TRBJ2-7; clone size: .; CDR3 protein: CASSEGTGVFRQYF; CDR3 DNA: TGCGCCAGCAGTGAGGGGACAGGGGTTTTTCGGCAGTACTTC
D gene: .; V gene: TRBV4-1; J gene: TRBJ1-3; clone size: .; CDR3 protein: CASSQKTRPGNTIYF; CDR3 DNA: TGCGCCAGCAGCCAGAAGACTCGGCCTGGAAACACCATATATTTT
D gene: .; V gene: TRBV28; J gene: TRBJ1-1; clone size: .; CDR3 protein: CASSPANREAFF; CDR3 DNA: TGTGCCAGCAGTCCCGCGAACCGTGAAGCTTTCTTT
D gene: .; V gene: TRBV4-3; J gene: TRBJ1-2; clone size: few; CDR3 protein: CASSLGFTGSLDNYGYTF; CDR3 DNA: TGCGCCAGCAGCTTGGGGTTCACAGGGTCGCTGGATAACTATGGCTACACCTTC
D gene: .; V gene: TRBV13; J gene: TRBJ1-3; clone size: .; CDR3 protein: CASSLGVPGNTIYF; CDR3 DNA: TGTGCCAGCAGCCTCGGAGTCCCCGGAAACACCATATATTTT
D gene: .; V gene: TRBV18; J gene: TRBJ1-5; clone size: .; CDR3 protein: CASSPFREQPQHF; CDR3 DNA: TGTGCCAGCTCACCGTTCAGGGAACAGCCCCAGCATTTT
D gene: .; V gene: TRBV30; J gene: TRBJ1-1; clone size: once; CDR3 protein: CAWTRGEILGAFF; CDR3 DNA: TGTGCCTGGACTCGTGGGGAGATCCTTGGGGCTTTCTTT
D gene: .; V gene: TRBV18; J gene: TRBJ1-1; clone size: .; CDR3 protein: CASSPPIGSLAFF; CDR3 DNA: TGTGCCAGCTCACCACCGATCGGGAGTCTGGCTTTCTTT
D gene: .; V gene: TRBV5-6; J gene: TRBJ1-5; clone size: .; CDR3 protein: CASSLFGSRGNQPQHF; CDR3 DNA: TGTGCCAGCAGCTTATTCGGGAGCCGCGGCAATCAGCCCCAGCATTTT
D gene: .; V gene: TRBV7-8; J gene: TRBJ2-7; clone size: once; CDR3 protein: CASSLGGLTSYEQYF; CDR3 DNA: TGTGCCAGCAGCTTAGGGGGGCTTACCTCCTACGAGCAGTACTTC
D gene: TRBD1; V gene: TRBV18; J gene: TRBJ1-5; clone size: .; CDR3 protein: CASSPPPGQFSNQPQHF; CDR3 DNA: TGTGCCAGCTCACCCCCCCCGGGACAGTTTAGCAATCAGCCCCAGCATTTT
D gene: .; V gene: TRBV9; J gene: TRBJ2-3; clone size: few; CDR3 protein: CASSVEVVSGTDTQYF; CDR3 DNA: TGTGCCAGCAGCGTAGAGGTCGTCAGCGGCACAGATACGCAGTATTTT
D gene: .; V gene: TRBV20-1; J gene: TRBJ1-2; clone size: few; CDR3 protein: CSAPGLYGYTF; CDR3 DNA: TGCAGTGCCCCTGGGCTCTATGGCTACACCTTC